This TCR beta chain was sequenced during a study of graft-versus-host responses after intestinal transplantation (TCRdb year 2021). Concerning the study at large: The transplants that recipients received were multivisceral, liver-intestinal, or isolated intestinal. A peak of at least 4% donor T cells among recipient peripheral blood mononuclear cells was the definition used for donor T cell macrochimerism. To identify alloreactive clones, pre-transplant mixed lymphocyte reaction products were sequenced and compared with unstimulated pre-transplant donor and recipient T cells. After intestinal transplantation, graft-versus-host and host-versus-graft alloreactive T cell clones were followed in the graft, circulation and bone marrow using bulk TCR-beta CDR3 sequencing. Every recipient was given anti-thymocyte globulin induction, then maintenance tacrolimus and steroids for about three years. Of the roughly 26 intestinal transplant recipients enrolled in the cohort, one of whom was a retransplant, 3 patients without pretransplant specimens were excluded. Rather than going through the commercial service, samples from a few later patients were sequenced in-house on an Illumina MiSeq and processed with MiXCR. General conclusions and limits of the study: Conclusions were limited by the relatively low number and heterogeneity of intestinal transplant patients. In the allografts of patients with donor T cell macrochimerism, GvH to HvG T cell clonal ratios were high. Early after transplant, peak levels of circulating GvH clones were found to be associated with declines in HvG clones. GvH clones were detected in recipient bone marrow, and some appeared earlier in ileal mucosa or blood, consistent with an intestinal mucosal origin.

The label giving this sample's time point can be read as: cells obtained before transplantation from donor or recipient. CD3+CD4+ and CD3+CD8+ populations were FACS-sorted from unstimulated pre-transplant donor and recipient cells taken from spleen or lymph nodes. The CDR3 holds 15 amino acids from the cysteine to the phenylalanine. The sequence is cut down to CDR3 DNA, 45 bases in frame from base 1. From the germline V gene, CDR1 is SGDLS and CDR2 is YYNGEE. V is pruned by 3 bases and J by 2 bases, leaving 6 bases of the junction without a gene match. The library was generated by the immunoSEQ multiplex PCR assay. In most patients, genomic DNA was isolated using the Qiagen DNeasy Blood and Tissue Kit and sent frozen to Adaptive Biotechnologies for TCR sequencing. High-throughput TCR-beta CDR3 sequencing of genomic DNA from most patients was performed by Adaptive Biotechnologies. Processing in the source paper ran as follows. TCR sequencing data for roughly 18 patients were retrieved from Adaptive's ImmunoSEQ software; three other patients were processed with MiXCR and VDJtools. CD4 versus CD8 sorting errors were corrected by removing sequences found in both subsets at a frequency ratio below 5:1. CDR3 nucleotide sequences shared between donor and recipient were removed because their origin could not be assigned. At least 2-fold expansion over unstimulated cells and a minimum CFSE-low frequency of 0.002% (template counts) or 0.001% (read counts) were required for clones to be classified as alloreactive. A clone was considered mappable if detected in the sequenced pre-transplant spleen, lymph node, or MLR CFSE-low populations of the donor or recipient. Cumulative frequency of alloreactive clones was calculated as a percentage of all sequences weighted by copy number. TCRdb holds this immuneACCESS table with in-frame rearrangements only. Some clones are missing; in checked studies, unresolved V genes explain under half, and the rest has no known cause. That table gives V, J and clone size, and the DNA gave D and trimming. In all, the sample holds 55,000 to 80,000 clones, and 85% to 95% of those were seen once. Roughly 1.6% of the sample rests with the top ten.

Concerning this clone itself: Its antigen is currently not known. Base qualities were left out, and no much larger clone turns up one base away.

This chain joins TRBV9 to TRBJ1-1; TRBD1 lines up with 8 middle nucleotides. This TCR derives from a human donor who was the organ donor for an intestinal transplant. The source was unstimulated CD8+ T cells sorted from spleen or lymph node cells, collected before transplant. This receptor has the CDR3 CASSEIRGLNTEAFF. The DNA sequence follows: TGTGCCAGCAGCGAGATCAGGGGGCTAAACACTGAAGCTTTCTTT. The CDR3, completed at both ends by the reference TRBV9 and TRBJ1-1 genes, gives the full variable domain DSGVTQTPKHLITATGQRVTLRCSPRSGDLSVYWYQQSLDQGLQFLIQYYNGEERAKGNILERFSAQQFPDLHSELNLSSLELGDSALYFCASSEIRGLNTEAFFGQGTRLTVV.